Listed below are T cell receptor beta chains from one sample, sequenced in a study of blood T cell repertoires in COVID-19. Produced via immunoSEQ multiplex PCR; TCRdb's table is partial and in-frame only. The data hold about 190,000 clones, with roughly 89% observed a single time. The specimen was peripheral blood. These receptors were obtained from a middle-aged man with acute or convalescent COVID-19. CDR3s include the opening cysteine and the closing phenylalanine or tryptophan. The D gene is left open where the match is weak. The size field is filled for only some rows; it gives once, few, many or a size class.

TRBJ2-3 TRBV7-2 - TRBD2 CASSFSTGLAGPDTQYF TGTGCCAGCAGCTTTTCCACGGGACTAGCGGGGCCAGATACGCAGTATTTT
TRBJ1-1 TRBV28 - - CASRSYTEAFF TGTGCCAGCAGATCCTACACTGAAGCTTTCTTT
TRBJ2-3 TRBV5-1 - TRBD2 CASSPRGGATGDTQYF TGCGCCAGCAGCCCCCGCGGGGGGGCGACCGGGGATACGCAGTATTTT
TRBJ2-1 TRBV11-2 - TRBD2 CASSLGLASYNEQFF TGTGCCAGCAGCCTCGGACTAGCATCCTACAATGAGCAGTTCTTC
TRBJ2-3 TRBV28 once - CASILGGTDTQYF TGTGCCAGCATCCTAGGGGGCACAGATACGCAGTATTTT
TRBJ1-1 TRBV5-1 - - CASSPSQNTEAFF TGCGCCAGCAGCCCCTCACAGAACACTGAAGCTTTCTTT
TRBJ2-3 TRBV5-1 - TRBD2 CASSLEGTSPPDTQYF TGCGCCAGCAGCTTGGAGGGGACTAGCCCACCAGATACGCAGTATTTT
TRBJ2-5 TRBV2 - TRBD2 CASSISGAQETQYF TGTGCCAGCAGTATTAGCGGGGCTCAAGAGACCCAGTACTTC
TRBJ1-2 TRBV9 - - CASSTSEGFSINGYTF TGTGCCAGCAGCACCTCAGAGGGATTCTCGATAAATGGCTACACCTTC
TRBJ2-7 TRBV3-1/TRBV3-2 - TRBD2 CASSQLGTSGVGEQYF TGTGCCAGCAGCCAACTGGGGACTAGCGGCGTGGGGGAGCAGTACTTC
TRBJ1-6 TRBV24-1 few - CATSADSHNSPLHF TGTGCCACCAGTGCCGACAGCCATAATTCACCCCTCCACTTT
TRBJ2-1 TRBV19 - - CASSIYSAGSYNEQFF TGTGCCAGTAGTATTTACTCGGCGGGGTCCTACAATGAGCAGTTCTTC
TRBJ1-3 TRBV4-3 - - CASSLEEGNTIYF TGCGCCAGCAGCCTAGAGGAGGGAAACACCATATATTTT
TRBJ2-1 TRBV3-1/TRBV3-2 once - CASSQDEVYNEQFF TGTGCCAGCAGCCAAGATGAGGTGTACAATGAGCAGTTCTTC
TRBJ1-3 TRBV4-2 - TRBD1 CASSQEGGGSGNTIYF TGTGCCAGCAGCCAAGAAGGGGGCGGCTCTGGAAACACCATATATTTT
TRBJ2-1 TRBV7-2 - - CASSSIVGSAYNEQFF TGTGCCAGCAGCTCCATTGTAGGAAGCGCCTACAATGAGCAGTTCTTC
TRBJ1-1 TRBV28 - TRBD1 CATQGGLEAFF TGTGCCACCCAAGGGGGCCTTGAAGCTTTCTTT
TRBJ2-2 TRBV5-1 - TRBD1 CASIPGGTSANTGELFF TGCGCCAGCATTCCAGGGGGCACCTCTGCGAACACCGGGGAGCTGTTTTTT
TRBJ2-2 TRBV12-3/TRBV12-4 - - CASSVSPAGELFF TGTGCCAGCAGTGTATCCCCCGCCGGGGAGCTGTTTTTT
TRBJ1-2 TRBV11-2 few TRBD1 CASSLRGGQGARGYGYTF TGTGCCAGCAGCTTAAGGGGGGGACAGGGGGCGCGTGGCTATGGCTACACCTTC
TRBJ1-1 TRBV19 - - CASSIPGNTEAFF TGTGCCAGTAGTATCCCAGGGAACACTGAAGCTTTCTTT
TRBJ2-2 TRBV10-3 - - CAISEVQVTGELFF TGTGCCATCAGTGAGGTACAGGTCACCGGGGAGCTGTTTTTT
TRBJ2-2 TRBV6-5 - TRBD2 CASSSRGGAGTGELFF TGTGCCAGCAGTTCCCGCGGGGGGGCGGGCACCGGGGAGCTGTTTTTT
TRBJ1-5 TRBV2 - - CASIEGGQKNQPQHF TGTGCCAGCATCGAAGGGGGACAAAAAAATCAGCCCCAGCATTTT
TRBJ2-2 TRBV27 few - CASSLRENTGELFF TGTGCCAGCAGTTTACGGGAGAACACCGGGGAGCTGTTTTTT
TRBJ1-5 TRBV19 - - CASTLQGRQIINQPQHF TGTGCCAGTACCCTCCAGGGGCGACAAATTATCAATCAGCCCCAGCATTTT
TRBJ2-1 TRBV5-1 few TRBD1 CASRDRGNYNEQFF TGCGCCAGCAGGGACAGGGGTAACTACAATGAGCAGTTCTTC
TRBJ2-2 TRBV10-2 - TRBD2 CASSLAGKQSGLFF TGCGCCAGCAGCTTAGCGGGGAAGCAAAGTGGGTTGTTTTTT
TRBJ1-1 TRBV28 - TRBD1 CASSRQGNTEAFF TGTGCCAGCAGCCGACAGGGAAACACTGAAGCTTTCTTT
TRBJ1-3 TRBV9 - - CASSVGSLGNTIYF TGTGCCAGCAGCGTAGGGAGCCTTGGAAACACCATATATTTT
TRBJ2-5 TRBV10-3 - TRBD2 CAISESTSDQETQYF TGTGCCATCAGTGAGTCAACTAGCGATCAAGAGACCCAGTACTTC
TRBJ1-4 TRBV9 - - CASSSCGGGEKLFF TGTGCCAGCAGCTCCTGCGGGGGGGGTGAAAAACTGTTTTTT
TRBJ2-1 TRBV3-1/TRBV3-2 - - CASSQDAEVSYNEQFF TGTGCCAGCAGCCAGGATGCGGAGGTGTCCTACAATGAGCAGTTCTTC
TRBJ2-5 TRBV28 - - CASSPYRQNQETQYF TGTGCCAGCAGTCCTTATCGACAGAACCAAGAGACCCAGTACTTC
TRBJ1-4 TRBV4-2 - - CASSQVGSPNEKLFF TGTGCCAGCAGCCAAGTGGGCAGCCCTAATGAAAAACTGTTTTTT
TRBJ1-5 TRBV4-1 few TRBD1 CASSQILDRAANQPQHF TGCGCCAGCAGCCAAATATTAGACAGGGCTGCCAATCAGCCCCAGCATTTT
TRBJ1-3 TRBV28 many - CASSLPPGSGNTIYF TGTGCCAGCAGTTTACCCCCAGGGTCTGGAAACACCATATATTTT
TRBJ2-7 TRBV28 - TRBD2 CASSLAGGFYEQYF TGTGCCAGCAGTTTAGCGGGAGGGTTTTACGAGCAGTACTTC
TRBJ2-2 TRBV6-5 - - CASTGSTNTGELFF TGTGCCAGCACAGGGTCAACGAACACCGGGGAGCTGTTTTTT
TRBJ2-3 TRBV5-6 - TRBD2 CASTGREGLDTQYF TGTGCCAGCACTGGGCGGGAGGGCCTGGATACGCAGTATTTT
TRBJ2-1 TRBV4-1 - - CASSQGRGAWNEQFF TGCGCCAGCAGCCAAGGACGGGGGGCTTGGAATGAGCAGTTCTTC
TRBJ2-3 TRBV4-1 once - CASSLKLARLLTDTQYF TGCGCCAGCAGCCTCAAACTAGCTCGTCTGCTCACAGATACGCAGTATTTT
TRBJ2-3 TRBV5-1 once TRBD2 CASSATLAGGTDTQYF TGCGCCAGCAGCGCGACTTTAGCGGGAGGAACCGATACGCAGTATTTT
TRBJ2-2 TRBV27 - - CASSLYRGTNTGELFF TGTGCCAGCAGTTTATACCGGGGGACGAACACCGGGGAGCTGTTTTTT
TRBJ1-2 TRBV5-4 - - CASSPAARGGRSYGYTF TGTGCCAGCAGCCCCGCGGCCCGTGGGGGGAGAAGCTATGGCTACACCTTC
TRBJ2-2 TRBV24-1 - TRBD2 CATSDPAGGRGGELFF TGTGCCACCAGTGACCCAGCGGGAGGCCGGGGAGGGGAGCTGTTTTTT
TRBJ2-3 TRBV3-1/TRBV3-2 - TRBD2 CASSPTSGSTDTQYF TGTGCCAGCAGCCCAACTAGCGGCAGCACAGATACGCAGTATTTT
TRBJ1-4 TRBV6-5 - - CASTNGEGVEKLFF TGTGCCAGCACCAACGGCGAAGGGGTTGAAAAACTGTTTTTT
TRBJ1-1 TRBV5-6 - TRBD1 CASSSGTGRNTEAFF TGTGCCAGCAGCTCAGGGACAGGGAGGAACACTGAAGCTTTCTTT
TRBJ2-7 TRBV19 - TRBD1 CAIRTGGNEQYF TGTGCCATCCGGACAGGGGGCAACGAGCAGTACTTC
TRBJ1-3 TRBV7-6 - - CASSGTGTMSFGNTIYF TGTGCCAGCAGCGGAACCGGGACAATGAGTTTTGGAAACACCATATATTTT
TRBJ1-1 TRBV6-5 few TRBD1 CASSRDRGRFTEAFF TGTGCCAGCAGCCGAGACAGGGGGCGGTTTACTGAAGCTTTCTTT
TRBJ1-4 TRBV5-4 - TRBD1 CASSRRTGNNEKLFF TGTGCCAGCAGCCGCCGGACAGGAAATAATGAAAAACTGTTTTTT
TRBJ1-2 TRBV27 - TRBD1 CASSFQGAVEYGYTF TGTGCCAGCAGTTTTCAGGGGGCGGTAGAATATGGCTACACCTTC
TRBJ2-7 TRBV7-2 - - CASSPVSGGTFEQYF TGTGCCAGCAGCCCCGTCTCAGGGGGGACATTCGAGCAGTACTTC
TRBJ2-2 TRBV7-6 - TRBD1 CASSSTPHRGSNTGELFF TGTGCCAGCAGCTCGACTCCGCACAGGGGATCGAACACCGGGGAGCTGTTTTTT
TRBJ2-1 TRBV4-2 - - CASSQVLQTEQFF TGTGCCAGCAGCCAAGTTTTACAGACTGAGCAGTTCTTC
TRBJ1-1 TRBV12-5 - - CASGLDTMNTEAFF TGTGCTAGTGGTTTGGACACCATGAACACTGAAGCTTTCTTT
TRBJ1-5 TRBV3-1/TRBV3-2 - - CASSQDAGPQPQHF TGTGCCAGCAGCCAAGACGCAGGGCCTCAGCCCCAGCATTTT